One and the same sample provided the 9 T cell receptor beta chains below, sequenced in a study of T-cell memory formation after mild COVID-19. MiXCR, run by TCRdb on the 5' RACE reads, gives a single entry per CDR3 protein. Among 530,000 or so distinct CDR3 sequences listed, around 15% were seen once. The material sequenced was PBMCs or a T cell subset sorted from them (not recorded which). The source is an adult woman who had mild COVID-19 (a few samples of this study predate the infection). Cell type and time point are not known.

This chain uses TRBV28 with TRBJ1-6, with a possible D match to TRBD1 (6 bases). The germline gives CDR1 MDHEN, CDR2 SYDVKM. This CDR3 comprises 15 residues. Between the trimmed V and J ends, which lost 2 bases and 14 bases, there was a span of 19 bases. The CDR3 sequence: CASSLPTGTGWALHF. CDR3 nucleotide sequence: TGTGCCAGCAGTTTACCTACAGGGACGGGCTGGGCCCTCCACTTT.

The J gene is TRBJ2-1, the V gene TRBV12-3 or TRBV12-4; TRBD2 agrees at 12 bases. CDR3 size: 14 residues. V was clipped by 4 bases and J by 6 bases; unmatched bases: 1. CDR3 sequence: CASSSSGRANEQFF. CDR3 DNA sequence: TGTGCCAGCAGTTCTAGCGGGAGGGCCAATGAGCAGTTCTTC.

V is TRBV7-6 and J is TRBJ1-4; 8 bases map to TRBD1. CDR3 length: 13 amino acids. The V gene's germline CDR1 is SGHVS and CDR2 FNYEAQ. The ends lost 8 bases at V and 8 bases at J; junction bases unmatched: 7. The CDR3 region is CASSPGGAEKLFF. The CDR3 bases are TGTGCCAGCTCTCCAGGGGGCGCGGAAAAACTGTTTTTT.

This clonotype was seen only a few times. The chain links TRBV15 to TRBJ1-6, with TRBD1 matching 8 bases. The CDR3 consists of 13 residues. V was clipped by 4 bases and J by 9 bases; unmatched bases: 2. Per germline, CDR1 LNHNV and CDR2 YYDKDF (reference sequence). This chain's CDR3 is CATSKDRASPLHF. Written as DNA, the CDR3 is TGTGCCACCAGCAAGGACAGGGCTTCACCCCTCCACTTT. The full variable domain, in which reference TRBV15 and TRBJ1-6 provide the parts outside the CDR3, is DAMVIQNPRYQVTQFGKPVTLSCSQTLNHNVMYWYQQKSSQAPKLLFHYYDKDFNNEADTPDNFQSRRPNTSFCFLDIRSPGLGDTAMYLCATSKDRASPLHFGNGTRLTVT.

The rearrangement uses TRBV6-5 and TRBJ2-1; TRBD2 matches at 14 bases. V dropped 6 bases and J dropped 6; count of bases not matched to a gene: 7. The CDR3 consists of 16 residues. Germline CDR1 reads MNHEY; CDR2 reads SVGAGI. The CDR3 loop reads CASSPRLAGGINEQFF. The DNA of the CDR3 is TGTGCCAGCAGCCCGAGACTAGCGGGGGGGATCAATGAGCAGTTCTTC.

The CDR3 nucleotides read TGTGCCAGCAGCTTAAGGGCATCCACCTCTGGGGCCAACGTCCTGACTTTC. Residues: CASSLRASTSGANVLTF. V is TRBV7-6 and J is TRBJ2-6; D call uncertain. Looked up from germline, CDR1 is SGHVS and CDR2 is FNYEAQ. With 2 bases removed from V and 0 bases from J, the gap between germline ends came to 11 bases. The CDR3 totals 17 residues. Filled out from reference TRBV7-6 and TRBJ2-6, the complete variable domain reads GAGVSQSPRYKVTKRGQDVALRCDPISGHVSLYWYRQALGQGPEFLTYFNYEAQQDKSGLPNDRFSAERPEGSISTLTIQRTEQRDSAMYRCASSLRASTSGANVLTFGAGSRLTVL.

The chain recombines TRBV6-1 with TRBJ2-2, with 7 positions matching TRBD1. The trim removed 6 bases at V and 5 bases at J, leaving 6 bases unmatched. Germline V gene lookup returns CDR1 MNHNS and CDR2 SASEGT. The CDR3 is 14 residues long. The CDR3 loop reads CASRGQKKTGELFF. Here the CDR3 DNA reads TGTGCCAGCAGGGGACAGAAAAAGACCGGGGAGCTGTTTTTT.

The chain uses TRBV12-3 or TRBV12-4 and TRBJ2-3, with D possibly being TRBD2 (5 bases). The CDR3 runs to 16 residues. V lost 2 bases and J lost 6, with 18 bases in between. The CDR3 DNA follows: TGTGCCAGCAGTTTACGGCGAGGAGGCCCACAGGATACGCAGTATTTT. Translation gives CASSLRRGGPQDTQYF.

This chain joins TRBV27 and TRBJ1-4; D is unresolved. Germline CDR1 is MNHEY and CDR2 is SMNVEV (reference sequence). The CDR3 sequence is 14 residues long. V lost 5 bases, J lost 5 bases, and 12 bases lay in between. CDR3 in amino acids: CASSPGAGNEKLFF. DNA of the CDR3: TGTGCCAGCAGTCCAGGAGCGGGCAATGAAAAACTGTTTTTT.